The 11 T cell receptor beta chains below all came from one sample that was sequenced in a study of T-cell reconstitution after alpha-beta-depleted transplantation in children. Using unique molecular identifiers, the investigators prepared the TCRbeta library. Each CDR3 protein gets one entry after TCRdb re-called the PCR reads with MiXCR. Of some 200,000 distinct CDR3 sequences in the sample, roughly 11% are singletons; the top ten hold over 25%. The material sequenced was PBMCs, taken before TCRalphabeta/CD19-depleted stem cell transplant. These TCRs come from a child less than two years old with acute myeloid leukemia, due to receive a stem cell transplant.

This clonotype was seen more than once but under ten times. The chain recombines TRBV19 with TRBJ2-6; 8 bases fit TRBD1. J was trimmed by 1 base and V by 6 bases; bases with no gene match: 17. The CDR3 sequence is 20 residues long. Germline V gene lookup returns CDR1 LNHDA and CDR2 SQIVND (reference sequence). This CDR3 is CASRGWTGRNTRSGANVLTF. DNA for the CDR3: TGTGCCAGTAGGGGATGGACAGGGCGAAATACGAGGTCTGGGGCCAACGTCCTGACTTTC.

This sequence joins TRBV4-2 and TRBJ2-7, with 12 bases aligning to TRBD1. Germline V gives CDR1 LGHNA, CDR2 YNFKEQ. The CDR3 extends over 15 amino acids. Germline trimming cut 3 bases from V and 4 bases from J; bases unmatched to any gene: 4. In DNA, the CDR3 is TGTGCCAGCAGCCACCGGGACAGGGGGCCGTACGAGCAGTACTTC. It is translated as CASSHRDRGPYEQYF.

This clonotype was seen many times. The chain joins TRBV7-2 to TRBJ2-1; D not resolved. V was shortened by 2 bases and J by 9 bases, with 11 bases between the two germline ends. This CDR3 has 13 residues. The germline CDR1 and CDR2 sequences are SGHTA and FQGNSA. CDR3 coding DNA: TGTGCCAGCAGCTTACCCCCGACGATTGAGCAGTTCTTC. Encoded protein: CASSLPPTIEQFF.

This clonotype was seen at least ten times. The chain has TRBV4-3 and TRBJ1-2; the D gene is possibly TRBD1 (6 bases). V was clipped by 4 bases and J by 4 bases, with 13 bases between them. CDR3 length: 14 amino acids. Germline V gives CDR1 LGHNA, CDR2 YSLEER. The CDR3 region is CASSPGDGIYGYTF. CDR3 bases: TGCGCCAGCAGCCCAGGGGACGGGATCTATGGCTACACCTTC.

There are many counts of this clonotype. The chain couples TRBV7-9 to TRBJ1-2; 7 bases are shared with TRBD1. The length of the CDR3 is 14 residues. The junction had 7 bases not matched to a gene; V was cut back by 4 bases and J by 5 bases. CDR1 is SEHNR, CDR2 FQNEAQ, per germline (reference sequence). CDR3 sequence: CASSSSTGWYGYTF. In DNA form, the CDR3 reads TGTGCCAGCAGCTCCTCGACAGGGTGGTATGGCTACACCTTC.

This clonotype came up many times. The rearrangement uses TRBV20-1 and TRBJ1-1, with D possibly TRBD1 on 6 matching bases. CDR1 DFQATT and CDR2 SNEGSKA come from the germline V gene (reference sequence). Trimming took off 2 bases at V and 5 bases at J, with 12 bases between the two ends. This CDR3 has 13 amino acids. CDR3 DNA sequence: TGCAGTGCTAGAACCAGGGGAAGGACTGAAGCTTTCTTT. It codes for CSARTRGRTEAFF.

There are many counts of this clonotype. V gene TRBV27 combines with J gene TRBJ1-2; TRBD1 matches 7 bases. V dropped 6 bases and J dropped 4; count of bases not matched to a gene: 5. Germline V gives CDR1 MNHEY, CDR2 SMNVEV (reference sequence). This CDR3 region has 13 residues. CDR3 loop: CASSRDSTYGYTF. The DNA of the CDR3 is TGTGCCAGCAGCCGGGACAGTACCTATGGCTACACCTTC.

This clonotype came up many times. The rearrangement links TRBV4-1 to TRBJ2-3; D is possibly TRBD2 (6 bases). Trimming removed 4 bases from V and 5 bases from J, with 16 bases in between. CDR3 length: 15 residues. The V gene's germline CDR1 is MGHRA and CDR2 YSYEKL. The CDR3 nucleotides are TGCGCCAGCAGCCGGAATAGCGGAAGGGTAGATACGCAGTATTTT. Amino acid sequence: CASSRNSGRVDTQYF.

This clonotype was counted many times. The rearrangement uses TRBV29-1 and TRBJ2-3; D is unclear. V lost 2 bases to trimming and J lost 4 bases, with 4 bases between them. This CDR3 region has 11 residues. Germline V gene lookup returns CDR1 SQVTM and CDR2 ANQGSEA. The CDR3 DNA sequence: TGCAGCGTTGAAAGAGCAGATACGCAGTATTTT. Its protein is CSVERADTQYF.

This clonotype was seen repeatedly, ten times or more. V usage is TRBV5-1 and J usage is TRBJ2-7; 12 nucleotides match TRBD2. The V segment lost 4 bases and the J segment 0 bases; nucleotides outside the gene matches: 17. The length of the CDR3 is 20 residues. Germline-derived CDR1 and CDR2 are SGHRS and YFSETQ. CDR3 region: CASSRRSATSGRPSSYEQYF. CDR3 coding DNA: TGCGCCAGCAGCCGAAGGTCGGCCACTAGCGGGAGGCCAAGCTCCTACGAGCAGTACTTC.

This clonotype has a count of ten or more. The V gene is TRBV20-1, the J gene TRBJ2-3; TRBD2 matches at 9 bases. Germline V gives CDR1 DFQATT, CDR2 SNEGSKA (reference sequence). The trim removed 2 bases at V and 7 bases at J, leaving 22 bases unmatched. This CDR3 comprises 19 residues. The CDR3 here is CSARLRPLTSGSSLYTQYF. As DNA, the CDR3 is TGCAGTGCTAGACTTCGACCTTTAACTAGCGGGTCTTCCTTGTATACGCAGTATTTT.